These 16 T cell receptor beta chains were sequenced from one sample in a study of T-cell reconstitution after alpha-beta-depleted transplantation in children. Unique molecular identifiers were incorporated into the prepared TCRbeta library. TCRdb reprocessed the PCR reads via MiXCR and lists one record per CDR3 protein. The table records over 100,000 distinct CDR3 sequences, roughly 7.6% of them present only once. Source: PBMCs, taken before TCRalphabeta/CD19-depleted stem cell transplant. These receptors all come from a boy younger than 10 with acute lymphoblastic leukemia, due to receive a stem cell transplant.

This clonotype occurred many times. The J gene is TRBJ2-2, the V gene TRBV11-1; 7 bases fit TRBD1. The germline gives CDR1 SGHAT, CDR2 FQDESV (reference sequence). V gave up 3 bases and J gave up 1 base; unmatched junction bases: 2. CDR3 length: 15 residues. CDR3 DNA: TGTGCCAGCAGCTTCGGGACAGAGAACACCGGGGAGCTGTTTTTT. Its translation is CASSFGTENTGELFF.

Comment on this clonotype: At one of its ends the junction is not consistent with the germline gene, which may arise from a read error. This rearrangement joins TRBV20-1 to TRBJ2-1; 10 bases map to TRBD2. In germline, CDR1 is DFQATT, CDR2 SNEGSKA (reference sequence). The CDR3 totals 17 residues. The CDR3 DNA sequence: TGCTGTGCTAGAGATCTAAGCGGGGGGGCGTCCTACAATGAGCAGTTCTTC. This gives the protein CCARDLSGGASYNEQFF.

The CDR3 nucleotides are TGTGCCAGCAAGACTAGCGGGAGGGCCGAGACAGATACGCAGTATTTT. Translated, it gives CASKTSGRAETDTQYF. V is TRBV12-3 or TRBV12-4 and J is TRBJ2-3; TRBD2 matches 14 bases. The CDR3 spans 16 residues. J was trimmed by 3 bases and V by 7 bases; bases with no gene match: 6.

This clonotype has a handful of counts. V gene TRBV3-1 combines with J gene TRBJ1-1; 7 bases match TRBD1. This CDR3 contains 13 residues. Germline V gene data show CDR1 as LGHDT and CDR2 as YNNKEL (reference sequence). The ends lost 1 base at V and 8 bases at J; junction bases unmatched: 4. The CDR3 nucleotides are TGTGCCAGCAGCCAAGCACGGACAGGAGAAGCTTTCTTT. Amino acids: CASSQARTGEAFF.

This clonotype was seen at least ten times. The rearrangement uses TRBV5-5 and TRBJ1-2; D ambiguous. The CDR3 is made up of 15 amino acids. Trimming removed 0 bases from V and 5 bases from J, with 14 bases in between. From germline, CDR1 is SGHKS and CDR2 YYEKEE (reference sequence). The CDR3 spells CASSLVSSDKYGYTF. Here the CDR3 DNA reads TGTGCCAGCAGCTTGGTATCCTCGGATAAGTATGGCTACACCTTC. Based on the CDR3 plus reference TRBV5-5 and TRBJ1-2, the full variable domain is DAGVTQSPTHLIKTRGQQVTLRCSPISGHKSVSWYQQVLGQGPQFIFQYYEKEERGRGNFPDRFSARQFPNYSSELNVNALLLGDSALYLCASSLVSSDKYGYTFGSGTRLTVV.

This clonotype was seen at least ten times. The chain is built from TRBV12-3 or TRBV12-4 and TRBJ1-4; D not resolved. Trimming pared 2 bases from V and 4 bases from J, leaving 5 bases between. The CDR3 extends over 13 amino acids. The CDR3 here is CASSLQVNEKLFF. The CDR3 DNA follows: TGTGCCAGCAGTTTACAGGTTAATGAAAAACTGTTTTTT.

This clonotype was observed a few times. The V and J genes are TRBV5-1 and TRBJ1-4; no clear D gene. From germline, CDR1 is SGHRS and CDR2 YFSETQ. The CDR3 runs to 15 residues. V was clipped by 0 bases and J by 8 bases, with 14 bases between them. CDR3 DNA sequence: TGCGCCAGCAGCTTGGGCGGCAGACTAGACGAAAAACTGTTTTTT. Protein product: CASSLGGRLDEKLFF.

V is TRBV20-1 and J is TRBJ1-2, with D unclear. Looked up from germline, CDR1 is DFQATT and CDR2 is SNEGSKA (reference sequence). Trimming stripped 1 base from V and 8 bases from J, with 8 bases between. The length of the CDR3 is 11 residues. The CDR3 nucleotides are TGCAGTGCTAGAGCCACTGGCGGCTACACCTTC. This encodes CSARATGGYTF.

This clonotype was observed at least ten times. The V and J genes are TRBV7-9 and TRBJ2-3; 8 nucleotides line up with TRBD2. The CDR3 is 15 amino acids. Unmatched junction bases numbered 4, after V lost 5 bases and J lost 0 bases. Germline V lookup: CDR1 SEHNR, CDR2 FQNEAQ (reference sequence). The DNA for the CDR3 is TGTGCCAGCAGCACGCGCGGGGGGAGCACAGATACGCAGTATTTT. Encoded protein: CASSTRGGSTDTQYF.

In this sample, this clonotype turned up a few times. J is TRBJ1-1 and V is TRBV9; D remains ambiguous. The CDR3 is made up of 15 amino acids. V was cut by 5 bases and J by 0 bases, with 14 bases left in between. Germline V gene sequence: CDR1 SGDLS, CDR2 YYNGEE. CDR3 sequence reads: CASSTMGRMNTEAFF. The CDR3 DNA sequence: TGTGCCAGCAGTACTATGGGGAGGATGAACACTGAAGCTTTCTTT.

This sequence joins TRBV3-1 and TRBJ2-7; D unclear. Trimming cost V 1 base and J 0 bases, with 7 bases left between them. The CDR3 contains 14 residues. The germline V gene has CDR1 LGHDT and CDR2 YNNKEL (reference sequence). The CDR3: CASSQGLVSYEQYF. The CDR3 bases are TGTGCCAGCAGCCAAGGACTTGTCTCCTACGAGCAGTACTTC.

This clonotype was observed a few times. The J gene is TRBJ2-7, the V gene TRBV2; tentatively, D is TRBD1 (5 bases). The CDR3 length is 13 residues. CDR1 is SNHLY, CDR2 FYNNEI, per germline. V dropped 8 bases and J dropped 4 bases, with 15 bases sitting between them. The CDR3 protein is CASSGIGGYEQYF. DNA of the CDR3: TGTGCCAGCTCAGGGATCGGCGGTTACGAGCAGTACTTC.

The V gene is TRBV3-1, the J gene TRBJ2-1; no clear D. Germline V gene data show CDR1 as LGHDT and CDR2 as YNNKEL (reference sequence). V gave up 0 bases and J gave up 5 bases, with 11 bases separating them. The length of the CDR3 is 15 residues. As DNA, the CDR3 is TGTGCCAGCAGCCAAGATGAAGCAGGCCACAATGAGCAGTTCTTC. It encodes CASSQDEAGHNEQFF.

Many counts were recorded for this clonotype. This chain uses TRBV5-1 with TRBJ2-7; 7 positions match TRBD1. J was trimmed by 2 bases and V by 1 base; bases with no gene match: 3. The CDR3 has 14 amino acids. Germline loops: CDR1 SGHRS, CDR2 YFSETQ. CDR3 nucleotide sequence: TGCGCCAGCAGCTTGCCAGGGGGAACCTACGAGCAGTACTTC. Residues: CASSLPGGTYEQYF.

Only a few counts were recorded for this clonotype. This chain uses TRBV9 with TRBJ1-2; D is unclear. CDR3 length equals 13 residues. Germline lookup yields CDR1 SGDLS and CDR2 YYNGEE. Trimming removed 5 bases from V and 0 bases from J, with 8 bases in between. The DNA of the CDR3 is TGTGCCAGCAGTTTACAGACTAACTATGGCTACACCTTC. Its protein is CASSLQTNYGYTF.

The chain is built from TRBV7-8 and TRBJ2-2, with D perhaps TRBD1 (6 bases). Trimming removed 6 bases at V and 3 bases at J, with 14 bases between. CDR3 length equals 15 residues. CDR1 is SGHVS and CDR2 is FQNEAQ in the germline V gene. The CDR3 here is CASRFRRGDTGELFF. The CDR3 nucleotides are TGTGCCAGCAGATTTCGCAGGGGTGACACCGGGGAGCTGTTTTTT.